Listed below are T cell receptor beta chains from one sample, sequenced in a study of early T cells in non-severe SARS-CoV-2 infection. TCRdb recomputed calls from the 5' RACE reads with MiXCR, one row per CDR3 protein. The sample holds over 50,000 distinct CDR3 sequences, roughly 8% seen once. The sequenced material came from whole blood. All receptors derive from an adult who was a healthcare worker with PCR-confirmed SARS-CoV-2 infection or an uninfected control (not recorded which). The CDR3 runs from the conserved cysteine through the conserved F or W. A D gene is named only where the DNA matches it firmly. Some rows mark clone size as missing; the rest say once, few, many or name a class of expanded clone.

abundance,len,j_gene,d_gene,v_gene,CDR3aa,CDR3nt
.,15,TRBJ2-7,TRBD2,TRBV10-1,CASRLAGESSYEQYF,TGCGCCAGCCGACTAGCGGGAGAGTCCTCCTACGAGCAGTACTTC
.,15,TRBJ2-6,.,TRBV28,CASSSRVSGANVLTF,TGTGCCAGCAGTTCCAGGGTATCTGGGGCCAACGTCCTGACTTTC
.,13,TRBJ1-1,TRBD1,TRBV25-1,CASSGGQGREAFF,TGTGCCAGCAGTGGAGGACAGGGACGTGAAGCTTTCTTT
few,13,TRBJ1-2,.,TRBV27,CASSNTANYGYTF,TGTGCCAGCAGTAACACAGCTAACTATGGCTACACCTTC
many,17,TRBJ1-5,.,TRBV19,CASSIWASGVLNQPQHF,TGTGCCAGTAGTATCTGGGCGTCTGGGGTTCTCAATCAGCCCCAGCATTTT
.,15,TRBJ1-1,.,TRBV15,CATSSLARGETEAFF,TGTGCCACCAGCAGCCTTGCGAGGGGGGAAACTGAAGCTTTCTTT
many,15,TRBJ2-1,TRBD2,TRBV7-9,CASSLGLAGDNEQFF,TGTGCCAGCAGCTTAGGGTTAGCGGGGGACAATGAGCAGTTCTTC
.,13,TRBJ2-2,.,TRBV11-2,CASSFRAAGELFF,TGTGCCAGCAGCTTCCGGGCTGCCGGGGAGCTGTTTTTT
.,14,TRBJ1-1,.,TRBV11-2,CASSWRDGGTEAFF,TGTGCCAGCAGCTGGAGGGACGGTGGCACTGAAGCTTTCTTT
.,17,TRBJ2-3,TRBD2,TRBV3-1,CASSHSGGLHPPDTQYF,TGTGCCAGCAGCCATAGCGGGGGGCTCCATCCCCCAGATACGCAGTATTTT
many,14,TRBJ2-7,.,TRBV20-1,CSAGGDRDIGEQYF,TGCAGTGCCGGGGGTGACAGGGACATTGGGGAGCAGTACTTC
many,16,TRBJ2-3,TRBD2,TRBV7-2,CASSLGGGKRTDTQYF,TGTGCCAGCAGCTTAGGCGGGGGGAAACGCACAGATACGCAGTATTTT
few,15,TRBJ1-2,TRBD1,TRBV3-1,CASSQDSGQGYGYTF,TGTGCCAGCAGCCAAGATTCCGGACAGGGCTATGGCTACACCTTC
.,16,TRBJ2-3,.,TRBV5-1,CASSPVAGPSGNTQYF,TGCGCCAGCAGCCCTGTTGCGGGACCGTCCGGAAATACGCAGTATTTT
many,13,TRBJ2-3,.,TRBV20-1,CSASLAEGSTQYF,TGCAGTGCAAGCTTAGCGGAGGGAAGTACGCAGTATTTT
few,13,TRBJ2-7,TRBD1,TRBV12-3/TRBV12-4,CASSPTGAGEQYF,TGTGCCAGCAGTCCTACAGGGGCTGGCGAGCAGTACTTC
many,15,TRBJ2-1,TRBD1,TRBV7-3,CASSLMGQGNGEQFF,TGTGCCAGCAGCTTAATGGGACAGGGTAACGGTGAGCAGTTCTTC
few,14,TRBJ1-1,.,TRBV29-1,CSVEVAVMNTEAFF,TGCAGCGTTGAAGTAGCGGTGATGAACACTGAAGCTTTCTTT
few,16,TRBJ2-3,TRBD1,TRBV29-1,CSVEDPRTGGADTQYF,TGCAGCGTTGAAGATCCCCGGACAGGGGGCGCCGATACGCAGTATTTT
few,15,TRBJ1-4,.,TRBV5-1,CASSPRAGSNEKLFF,TGCGCCAGCAGCCCTAGGGCAGGCTCTAATGAAAAACTGTTTTTT
.,14,TRBJ1-2,.,TRBV20-1,CSARNRGTNYGYTF,TGCAGTGCTAGAAACCGGGGTACAAACTATGGCTACACCTTC
few,15,TRBJ2-1,TRBD2,TRBV7-9,CASSPSGREHNEQFF,TGTGCCAGCAGCCCTAGCGGGAGGGAGCACAATGAGCAGTTCTTC
many,15,TRBJ2-1,.,TRBV11-3,CASSSEDSPWNEQFF,TGTGCCAGCAGCTCCGAGGACAGCCCGTGGAATGAGCAGTTCTTC
.,16,TRBJ2-2,TRBD2,TRBV6-2/TRBV6-3,CASSPGGTANTGELFF,TGTGCCAGCAGCCCCGGGGGGACGGCGAACACCGGGGAGCTGTTTTTT
few,15,TRBJ1-3,.,TRBV11-2,CASSLNPDSGNTIYF,TGTGCCAGCAGCTTAAATCCGGACTCTGGAAACACCATATATTTT
many,13,TRBJ2-1,.,TRBV20-1,CSGPGQTYNEQFF,TGCAGTGGACCCGGGCAAACCTACAATGAGCAGTTCTTC
.,16,TRBJ1-5,TRBD1,TRBV3-1,CASSQVSGTGNQPQHF,TGTGCCAGCAGCCAAGTTTCCGGGACAGGGAATCAGCCCCAGCATTTT
.,17,TRBJ2-1,TRBD2,TRBV5-6,CASNLDLTSGSYNEQFF,TGTGCCAGCAACTTGGACTTAACTAGCGGGAGTTACAATGAGCAGTTCTTC
few,15,TRBJ1-4,.,TRBV5-6,CASSLTGATNEKLFF,TGTGCCAGCAGCTTGACAGGCGCAACTAATGAAAAACTGTTTTTT
.,17,TRBJ2-2,.,TRBV7-9,CASSPGPSADQTGELFF,TGTGCCAGCAGCCCGGGACCGTCGGCGGATCAGACCGGGGAGCTGTTTTTT
few,11,TRBJ2-2,.,TRBV30,CAWTLAGELFF,TGTGCCTGGACACTGGCCGGGGAGCTGTTTTTT
few,14,TRBJ1-4,.,TRBV5-6,CASSFFQRWEKLFF,TGTGCCAGCAGCTTCTTCCAGAGATGGGAAAAACTGTTTTTT
.,11,TRBJ2-7,TRBD1,TRBV7-8,CATRQGYEQYF,TGTGCCACTAGACAGGGCTACGAGCAGTACTTC
few,15,TRBJ1-5,.,TRBV19,CASNPDRIYNQPQHF,TGTGCCAGTAACCCGGACAGAATATACAATCAGCCCCAGCATTTT
many,13,TRBJ2-4,.,TRBV27,CASSPGPVHIQYF,TGTGCCAGCAGTCCCGGGCCCGTACACATTCAGTACTTC
few,17,TRBJ2-7,.,TRBV2,CAISPEGGTLSSYEQYF,TGTGCCATCTCTCCCGAGGGTGGGACACTCAGCTCCTACGAGCAGTACTTC
.,12,TRBJ1-6,.,TRBV12-5,CASGPFRSPLHF,TGTGCTAGTGGTCCCTTTCGGTCACCCCTCCACTTT
few,16,TRBJ2-4,.,TRBV28,CASSRQASIAKNIQYF,TGTGCCAGCAGTCGTCAGGCTTCCATAGCCAAAAACATTCAGTACTTC
few,13,TRBJ2-7,TRBD2,TRBV12-3/TRBV12-4,CASSPSGRYEQYF,TGTGCCAGCAGCCCTAGCGGGAGATACGAGCAGTACTTC
.,13,TRBJ2-7,TRBD2,TRBV5-1,CASSSGLALEQYF,TGCGCCAGCAGCTCGGGACTAGCCCTCGAGCAGTACTTC
many,15,TRBJ2-1,.,TRBV5-1,CASSLQEAGPLLQFF,TGCGCCAGCAGCTTACAAGAGGCGGGGCCACTATTACAGTTCTTC
many,14,TRBJ2-1,.,TRBV12-3/TRBV12-4,CASSLEGGIGEQFF,TGTGCCAGCAGTTTAGAGGGTGGGATAGGAGAGCAGTTCTTC
many,14,TRBJ2-4,TRBD2,TRBV12-3/TRBV12-4,CASSYASGGNIQYF,TGTGCCAGCAGTTACGCTAGCGGGGGAAACATTCAGTACTTC
.,16,TRBJ1-2,.,TRBV12-3/TRBV12-4,CASSRGGARNNYGYTF,TGTGCCAGCAGCCGAGGGGGGGCGCGGAATAACTATGGCTACACCTTC